Below are 13 T cell receptor beta chains sequenced from a single sample in a study of T cell repertoires in Merkel cell carcinoma. Sequenced by immunoSEQ multiplex PCR; TCRdb stores in-frame clones only, minus some. The repertoire holds roughly 14,000 clones, with roughly 72% as singletons. Sequenced: tumor tissue. Receptor source: an adult with Merkel cell carcinoma.

This chain connects TRBV10-3 to TRBJ1-3, with D possibly matching TRBD1 (6 bases). The V and J ends lost 10 bases and 2 bases respectively, with 12 bases between them. The CDR3 contains 13 residues. Germline V gene lookup returns CDR1 ENHRY and CDR2 SYGVKD. CDR3: CATQGLTGNTIYF. CDR3 bases: TGTGCCACCCAGGGGTTAACTGGAAACACCATATATTTT.

The CDR3 sequence is CASSQEKAGTNYGYTF. In DNA, the CDR3 is TGCGCCAGCAGCCAAGAAAAGGCAGGGACCAACTATGGCTACACCTTC. The gene calls are TRBV4-1 and TRBJ1-2; D may be TRBD1 (5 bases). The germline V gene has CDR1 MGHRA and CDR2 YSYEKL. Deletions cut 0 bases from V and 2 bases from J, with 13 bases between. The CDR3 covers 16 residues.

The V and J genes are TRBV4-3 and TRBJ2-3; 8 nucleotides line up with TRBD2. Germline V lookup: CDR1 LGHNA, CDR2 YSLEER. The CDR3 spans 17 residues. Germline trimming cut 3 bases from V and 3 bases from J; bases unmatched to any gene: 11. The CDR3 bases are TGCGCCAGCAGCCAGGAACACGGACTAGCTGGGACAGATACGCAGTATTTT. This codes for CASSQEHGLAGTDTQYF.

This clone was detected only once. V usage is TRBV7-9 and J usage is TRBJ2-1; D perhaps matches TRBD1 (6 bases). The V end lost 3 bases, the J end lost 8 bases, and 20 bases lay between the germline ends. Germline CDR1 is SEHNR and CDR2 is FQNEAQ (reference sequence). The CDR3 covers 16 residues. In nucleotides, the CDR3 is TGTGCCAGCAGCTTGCGGCAGGGGCCACACGAGGATGAGCAGTTCTTC. This encodes CASSLRQGPHEDEQFF.

The V call is TRBV7-2, the J call TRBJ2-7; TRBD2 matches 14 bases. CDR1 and CDR2 from the germline V gene are SGHTA and FQGNSA. After removal of 4 bases from V and 0 bases from J, the junction contained 8 bases not matched to a gene. The CDR3 is made up of 18 amino acids. CDR3 DNA: TGTGCCAGCAGCTCCGGACTAGCGGGAGGAACAAACTCCTACGAGCAGTACTTC. Its protein product is CASSSGLAGGTNSYEQYF.

This clone was detected once. The chain combines TRBV18 with TRBJ1-2, with D unclear. This CDR3 comprises 14 residues. CDR1 and CDR2 (germline): KGHSH, LQKENI. Between the trimmed V and J ends, which lost 0 bases and 4 bases, there was a span of 9 bases. The CDR3 region is CASSPPDRIYGYTF. The CDR3 coding sequence is TGTGCCAGCTCACCACCCGATAGAATCTATGGCTACACCTTC.

This chain connects TRBV6-2 or TRBV6-3 to TRBJ1-5; D not certain. The CDR3 loop spans 15 amino acids. V was trimmed by 0 bases and J by 5 bases, leaving 11 bases between them. CDR1 MNHEY and CDR2 SVGEGT come from the germline V gene. CDR3 coding DNA: TGTGCCAGCAGTTACTCGGAGTGGCGCGATCAGCCCCAGCATTTT. It specifies CASSYSEWRDQPQHF.

CDR3 in DNA: TGTGCCAGCAGTCTACAGGGGTCCTCTGGAAACACCATATATTTT. It translates to CASSLQGSSGNTIYF. The chain links TRBV7-9 to TRBJ1-3; 7 nucleotides align to TRBD1. This CDR3 is built from 15 residues. With V trimmed by 6 bases and J by 0 bases, 5 bases remained unmatched. Germline lookup yields CDR1 SEHNR and CDR2 FQNEAQ (reference sequence). Using reference TRBV7-9 and TRBJ1-3 for the parts outside the CDR3, the full variable domain is DTGVSQNPRHKITKRGQNVTFRCDPISEHNRLYWYRQTLGQGPEFLTYFQNEAQLEKSRLLSDRFSAERPKGSFSTLEIQRTEQGDSAMYLCASSLQGSSGNTIYFGEGSWLTVV.

This clone was counted a few times. The chain employs TRBV5-4 and TRBJ1-1; possible D gene TRBD1, 5 bases. Trimming left V 4 bases short and J 4 bases short, with 17 bases between. This CDR3 region has 15 residues. Germline V lookup: CDR1 SGHNT, CDR2 YYREEE (reference sequence). The CDR3 is CASSGDLGRSTEAFF. As DNA, the CDR3 is TGTGCCAGCAGCGGGGACCTCGGACGGAGCACTGAAGCTTTCTTT. Full variable domain (remainder filled in from reference TRBV5-4 and TRBJ1-1): ETGVTQSPTHLIKTRGQQVTLRCSSQSGHNTVSWYQQALGQGPQFIFQYYREEENGRGNFPPRFSGLQFPNYSSELNVNALELDDSALYLCASSGDLGRSTEAFFGQGTRLTVV.

V is TRBV5-1 and J is TRBJ2-3, with D possibly being TRBD1 (5 bases). In germline, CDR1 is SGHRS, CDR2 YFSETQ. V gave up 1 base and J gave up 0 bases, with 12 bases separating them. The CDR3 is 16 residues long. CDR3 sequence reads: CASSLTRQPSTDTQYF. DNA of the CDR3: TGCGCCAGCAGCTTGACCCGACAGCCTAGCACAGATACGCAGTATTTT.

The count of this clone is one. The CDR3 DNA is TGCGCCAGCAGCTTACAACTAGCGGGGCAAGAGACCCAGTACTTC. It encodes CASSLQLAGQETQYF. This sequence joins TRBV5-1 and TRBJ2-5, with TRBD2 matching over 10 bases. J was trimmed by 2 bases and V by 2 bases; bases with no gene match: 3. The CDR3 spans 15 residues. The germline gives CDR1 SGHRS, CDR2 YFSETQ.

The chain couples TRBV6-2 or TRBV6-3 to TRBJ2-3; no firm D call. The CDR3 covers 12 residues. CDR1 and CDR2 from the germline V gene are MNHEY and SVGEGT. The V and J ends lost 0 bases and 6 bases respectively, with 4 bases between them. The CDR3 coding sequence is TGTGCCAGCAGTTACTCGATGGATACGCAGTATTTT. This gives the protein CASSYSMDTQYF.

V is TRBV5-1 and J is TRBJ1-1; D gene ambiguous. Germline assignment: CDR1 SGHRS and CDR2 YFSETQ. Trimming took 0 bases from V and 0 from J, leaving 6 bases between them. The CDR3 loop spans 14 amino acids. For the CDR3, the DNA is TGCGCCAGCAGCTTGGGCACCATGAACACTGAAGCTTTCTTT. This sequence encodes CASSLGTMNTEAFF. Based on the CDR3 plus reference TRBV5-1 and TRBJ1-1, the full variable domain is KAGVTQTPRYLIKTRGQQVTLSCSPISGHRSVSWYQQTPGQGLQFLFEYFSETQRNKGNFPGRFSGRQFSNSRSEMNVSTLELGDSALYLCASSLGTMNTEAFFGQGTRLTVV.